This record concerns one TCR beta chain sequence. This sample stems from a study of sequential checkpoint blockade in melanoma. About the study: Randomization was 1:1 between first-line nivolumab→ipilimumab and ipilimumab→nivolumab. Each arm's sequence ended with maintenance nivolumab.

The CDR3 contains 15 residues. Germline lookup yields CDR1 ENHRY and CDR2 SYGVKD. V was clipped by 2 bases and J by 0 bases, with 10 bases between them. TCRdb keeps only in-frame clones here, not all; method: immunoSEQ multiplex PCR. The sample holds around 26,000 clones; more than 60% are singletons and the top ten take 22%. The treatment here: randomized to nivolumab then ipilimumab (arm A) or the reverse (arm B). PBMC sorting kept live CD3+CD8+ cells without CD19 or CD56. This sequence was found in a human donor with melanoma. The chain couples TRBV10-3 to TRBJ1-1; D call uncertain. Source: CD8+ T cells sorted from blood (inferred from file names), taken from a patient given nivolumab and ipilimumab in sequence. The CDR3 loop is CAISEVRELNTEAFF. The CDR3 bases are TGTGCCATCAGTGAGGTCCGGGAGTTGAACACTGAAGCTTTCTTT.